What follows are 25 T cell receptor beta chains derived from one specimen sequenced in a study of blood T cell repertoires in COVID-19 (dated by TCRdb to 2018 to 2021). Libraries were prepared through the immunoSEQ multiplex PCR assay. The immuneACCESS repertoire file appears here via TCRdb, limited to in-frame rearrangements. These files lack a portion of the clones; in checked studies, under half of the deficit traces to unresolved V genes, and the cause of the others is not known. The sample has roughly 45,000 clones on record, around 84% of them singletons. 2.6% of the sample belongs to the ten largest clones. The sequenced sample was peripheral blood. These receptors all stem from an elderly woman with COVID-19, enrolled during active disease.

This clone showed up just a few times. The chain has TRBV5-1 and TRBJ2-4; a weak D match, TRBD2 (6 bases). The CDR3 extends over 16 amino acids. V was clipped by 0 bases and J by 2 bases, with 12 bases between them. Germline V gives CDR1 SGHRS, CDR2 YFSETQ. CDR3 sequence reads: CASSLVFSGTKNIQYF. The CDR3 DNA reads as TGCGCCAGCAGCTTGGTTTTTAGCGGCACCAAAAACATTCAGTACTTC.

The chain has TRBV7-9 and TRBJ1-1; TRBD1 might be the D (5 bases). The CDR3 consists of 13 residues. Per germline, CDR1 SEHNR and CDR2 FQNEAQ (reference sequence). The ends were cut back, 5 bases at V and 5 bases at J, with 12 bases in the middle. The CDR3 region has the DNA TGTGCCAGCAGCCCCGGGGGTCGGACTGAAGCTTTCTTT. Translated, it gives CASSPGGRTEAFF.

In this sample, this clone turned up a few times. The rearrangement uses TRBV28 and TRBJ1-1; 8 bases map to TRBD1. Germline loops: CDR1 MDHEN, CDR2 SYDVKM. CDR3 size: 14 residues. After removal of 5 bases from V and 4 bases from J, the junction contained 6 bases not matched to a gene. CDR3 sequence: CASSHRGASTEAFF. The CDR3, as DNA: TGTGCCAGCAGTCACAGGGGGGCGAGCACTGAAGCTTTCTTT.

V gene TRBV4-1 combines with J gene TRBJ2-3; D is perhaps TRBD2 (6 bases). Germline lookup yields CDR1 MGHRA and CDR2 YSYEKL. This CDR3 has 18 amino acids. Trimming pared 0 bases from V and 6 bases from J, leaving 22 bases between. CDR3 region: CASSQDPELRREKDTQYF. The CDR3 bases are TGCGCCAGCAGCCAAGATCCCGAGCTACGCCGGGAGAAGGATACGCAGTATTTT.

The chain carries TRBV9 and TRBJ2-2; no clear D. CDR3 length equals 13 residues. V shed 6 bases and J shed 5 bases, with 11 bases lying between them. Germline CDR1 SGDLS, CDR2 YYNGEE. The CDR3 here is CASNKFSTGELFF. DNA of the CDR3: TGTGCCAGCAACAAGTTCTCAACCGGGGAGCTGTTTTTT.

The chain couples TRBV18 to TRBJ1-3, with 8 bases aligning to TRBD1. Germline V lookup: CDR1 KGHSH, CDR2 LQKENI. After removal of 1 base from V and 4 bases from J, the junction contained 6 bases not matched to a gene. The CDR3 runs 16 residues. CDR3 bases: TGTGCCAGCTCACCACGGACAGGGATGAGAGGAAACACCATATATTTT. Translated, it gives CASSPRTGMRGNTIYF.

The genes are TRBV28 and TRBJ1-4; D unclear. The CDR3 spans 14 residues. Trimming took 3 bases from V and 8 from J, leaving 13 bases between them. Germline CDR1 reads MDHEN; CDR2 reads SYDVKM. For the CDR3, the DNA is TGTGCCAGCAGTTTGGGCGGACTGAAGGAAAAACTGTTTTTT. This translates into CASSLGGLKEKLFF.

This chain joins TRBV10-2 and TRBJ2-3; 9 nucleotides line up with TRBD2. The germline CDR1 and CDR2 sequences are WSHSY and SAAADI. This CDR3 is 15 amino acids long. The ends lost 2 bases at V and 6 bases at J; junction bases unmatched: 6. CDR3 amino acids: CASSEVAGGPDTQYF. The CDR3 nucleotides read TGCGCCAGCAGTGAGGTGGCGGGAGGGCCGGATACGCAGTATTTT.

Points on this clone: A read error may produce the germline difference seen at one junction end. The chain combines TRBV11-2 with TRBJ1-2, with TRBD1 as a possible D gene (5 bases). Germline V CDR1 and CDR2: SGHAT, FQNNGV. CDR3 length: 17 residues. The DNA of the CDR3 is TGTGCCAGCAGCTTAGTAGGTCCCGCAGGGTCTAACTATGGCCACACCTTC. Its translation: CASSLVGPAGSNYGHTF.

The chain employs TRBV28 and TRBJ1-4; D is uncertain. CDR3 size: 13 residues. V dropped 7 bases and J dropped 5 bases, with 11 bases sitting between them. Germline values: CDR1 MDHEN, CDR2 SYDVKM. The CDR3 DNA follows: TGTGCCAGCACCCTAACCGTAAATGAAAAACTGTTTTTT. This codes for CASTLTVNEKLFF.

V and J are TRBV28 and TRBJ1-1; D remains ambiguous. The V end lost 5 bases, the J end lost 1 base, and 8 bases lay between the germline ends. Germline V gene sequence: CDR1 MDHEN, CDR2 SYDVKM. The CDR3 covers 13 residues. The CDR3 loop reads CASSPVWNTEAFF. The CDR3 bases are TGTGCCAGCAGTCCGGTCTGGAACACTGAAGCTTTCTTT.

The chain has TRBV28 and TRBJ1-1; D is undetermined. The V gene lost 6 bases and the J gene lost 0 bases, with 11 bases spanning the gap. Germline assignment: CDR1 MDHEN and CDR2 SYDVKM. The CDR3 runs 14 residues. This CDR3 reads CASSSMPMNTEAFF. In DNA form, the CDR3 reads TGTGCCAGCAGCTCTATGCCCATGAACACTGAAGCTTTCTTT.

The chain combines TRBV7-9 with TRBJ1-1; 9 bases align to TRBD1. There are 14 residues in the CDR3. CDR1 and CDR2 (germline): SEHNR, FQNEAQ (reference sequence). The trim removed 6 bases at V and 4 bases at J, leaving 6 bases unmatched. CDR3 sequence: CASSFPGQGTEAFF. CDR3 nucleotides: TGTGCCAGCAGTTTCCCGGGACAGGGCACTGAAGCTTTCTTT. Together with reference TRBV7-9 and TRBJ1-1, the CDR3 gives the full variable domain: DTGVSQNPRHKITKRGQNVTFRCDPISEHNRLYWYRQTLGQGPEFLTYFQNEAQLEKSRLLSDRFSAERPKGSFSTLEIQRTEQGDSAMYLCASSFPGQGTEAFFGQGTRLTVV.

CDR3 sequence: CASSLGAGYTF. The CDR3 DNA reads as TGTGCCAGCAGCTTGGGGGCGGGCTACACCTTC. The chain is built from TRBV7-9 and TRBJ1-2; tentatively, D is TRBD1 (6 bases). The V end was cut by 3 bases, the J end by 8 bases, with 7 bases between. The CDR3 runs 11 residues. CDR1 is SEHNR, CDR2 FQNEAQ, per germline (reference sequence).

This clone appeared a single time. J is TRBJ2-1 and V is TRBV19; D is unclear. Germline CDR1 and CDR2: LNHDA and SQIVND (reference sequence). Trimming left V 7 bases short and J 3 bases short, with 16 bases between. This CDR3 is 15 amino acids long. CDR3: CASTPTLTRYNEQFF. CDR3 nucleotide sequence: TGTGCCAGTACTCCGACTCTAACCCGCTACAATGAGCAGTTCTTC. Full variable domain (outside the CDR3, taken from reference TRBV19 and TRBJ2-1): DGGITQSPKYLFRKEGQNVTLSCEQNLNHDAMYWYRQDPGQGLRLIYYSQIVNDFQKGDIAEGYSVSREKKESFPLTVTSAQKNPTAFYLCASTPTLTRYNEQFFGPGTRLTVL.

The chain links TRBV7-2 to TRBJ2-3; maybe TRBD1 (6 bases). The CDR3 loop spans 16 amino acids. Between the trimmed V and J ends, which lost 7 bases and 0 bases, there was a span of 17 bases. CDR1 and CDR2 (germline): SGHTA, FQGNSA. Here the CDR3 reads CASKTGTQSSTDTQYF. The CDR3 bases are TGTGCCAGCAAGACAGGCACCCAATCTAGCACAGATACGCAGTATTTT.

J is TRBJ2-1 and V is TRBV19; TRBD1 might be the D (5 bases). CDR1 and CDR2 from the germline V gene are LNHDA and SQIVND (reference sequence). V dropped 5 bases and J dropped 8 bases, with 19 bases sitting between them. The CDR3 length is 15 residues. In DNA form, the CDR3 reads TGTGCCAGTAGTTTCGACAGAAAAAAAGGGGATGAGCAGTTCTTC. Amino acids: CASSFDRKKGDEQFF.

The CDR3 here is CASSPEGRTGPYGYTF. Here the CDR3 DNA reads TGTGCCAGCTCACCAGAAGGCCGGACAGGGCCCTATGGCTACACCTTC. The rearrangement joins TRBV18 to TRBJ1-2; 8 bases match TRBD1. The CDR3 loop spans 16 amino acids. The junction had 9 bases not matched to a gene; V was cut back by 2 bases and J by 4 bases. CDR1 and CDR2 from the germline V gene are KGHSH and LQKENI.

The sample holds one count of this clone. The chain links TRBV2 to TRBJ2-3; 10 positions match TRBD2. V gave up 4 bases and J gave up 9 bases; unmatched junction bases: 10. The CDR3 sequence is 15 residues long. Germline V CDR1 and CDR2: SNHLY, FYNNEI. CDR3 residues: CASSGGLAGEGTQYF. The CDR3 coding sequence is TGTGCCAGCAGTGGGGGCCTAGCGGGGGAGGGGACGCAGTATTTT.

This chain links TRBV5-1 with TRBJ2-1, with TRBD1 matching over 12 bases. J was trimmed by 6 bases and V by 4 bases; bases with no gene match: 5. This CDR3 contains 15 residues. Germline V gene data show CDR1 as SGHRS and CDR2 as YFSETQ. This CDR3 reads CASSVGQGAVNEQFF. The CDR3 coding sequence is TGCGCCAGCAGCGTGGGACAGGGGGCAGTCAATGAGCAGTTCTTC. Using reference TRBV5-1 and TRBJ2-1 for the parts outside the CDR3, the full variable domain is KAGVTQTPRYLIKTRGQQVTLSCSPISGHRSVSWYQQTPGQGLQFLFEYFSETQRNKGNFPGRFSGRQFSNSRSEMNVSTLELGDSALYLCASSVGQGAVNEQFFGPGTRLTVL.

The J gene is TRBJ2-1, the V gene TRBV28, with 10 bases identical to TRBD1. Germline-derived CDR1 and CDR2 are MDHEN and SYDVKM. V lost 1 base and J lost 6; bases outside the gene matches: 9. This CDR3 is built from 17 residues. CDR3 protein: CASSLLGIRDRGNEQFF. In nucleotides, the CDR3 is TGTGCCAGCAGTTTATTGGGGATCCGGGACAGGGGCAATGAGCAGTTCTTC.

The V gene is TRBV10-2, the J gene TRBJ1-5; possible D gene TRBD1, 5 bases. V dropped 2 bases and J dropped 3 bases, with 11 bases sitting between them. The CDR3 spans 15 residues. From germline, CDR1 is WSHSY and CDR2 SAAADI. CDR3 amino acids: CASSEAGRANQPQHF. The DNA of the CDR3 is TGCGCCAGCAGTGAGGCGGGGCGGGCCAATCAGCCCCAGCATTTT.

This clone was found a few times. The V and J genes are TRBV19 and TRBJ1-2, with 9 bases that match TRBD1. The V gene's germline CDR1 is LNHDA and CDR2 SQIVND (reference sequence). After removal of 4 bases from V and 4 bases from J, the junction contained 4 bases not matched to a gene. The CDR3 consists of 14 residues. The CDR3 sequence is CASSRGQGAYGYTF. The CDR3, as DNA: TGTGCCAGTAGTAGGGGACAGGGCGCCTATGGCTACACCTTC.

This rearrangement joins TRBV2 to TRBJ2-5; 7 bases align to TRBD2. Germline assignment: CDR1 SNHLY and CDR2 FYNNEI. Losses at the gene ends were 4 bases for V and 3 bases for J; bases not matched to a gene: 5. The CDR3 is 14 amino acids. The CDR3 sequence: CASSVQRGKETQYF. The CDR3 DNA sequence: TGTGCCAGCAGTGTTCAGCGGGGAAAAGAGACCCAGTACTTC.

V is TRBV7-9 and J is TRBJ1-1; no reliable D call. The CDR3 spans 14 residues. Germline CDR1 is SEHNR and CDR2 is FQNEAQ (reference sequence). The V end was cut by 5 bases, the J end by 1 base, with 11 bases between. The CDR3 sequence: CASSNAGRNTEAFF. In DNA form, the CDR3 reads TGTGCCAGCAGCAACGCCGGGAGGAACACTGAAGCTTTCTTT.